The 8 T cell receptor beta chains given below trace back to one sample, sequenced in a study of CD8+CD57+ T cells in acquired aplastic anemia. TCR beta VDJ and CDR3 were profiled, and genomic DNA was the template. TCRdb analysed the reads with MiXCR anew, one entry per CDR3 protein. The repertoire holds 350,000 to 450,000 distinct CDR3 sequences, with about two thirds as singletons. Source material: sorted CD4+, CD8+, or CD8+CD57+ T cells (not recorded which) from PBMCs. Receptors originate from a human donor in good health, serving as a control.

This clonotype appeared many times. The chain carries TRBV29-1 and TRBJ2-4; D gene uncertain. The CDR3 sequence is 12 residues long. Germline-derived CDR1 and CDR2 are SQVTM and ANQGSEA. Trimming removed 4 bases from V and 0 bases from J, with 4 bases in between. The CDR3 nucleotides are TGCAGCGTTGGCCTAGCCAAAAACATTCAGTACTTC. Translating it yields CSVGLAKNIQYF.

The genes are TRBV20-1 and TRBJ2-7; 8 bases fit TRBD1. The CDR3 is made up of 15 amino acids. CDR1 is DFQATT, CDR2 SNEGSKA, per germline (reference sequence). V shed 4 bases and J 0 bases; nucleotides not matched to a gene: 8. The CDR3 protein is CSATGGNYGSYEQYF. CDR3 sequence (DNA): TGCAGTGCTACAGGGGGCAACTATGGCTCCTACGAGCAGTACTTC.

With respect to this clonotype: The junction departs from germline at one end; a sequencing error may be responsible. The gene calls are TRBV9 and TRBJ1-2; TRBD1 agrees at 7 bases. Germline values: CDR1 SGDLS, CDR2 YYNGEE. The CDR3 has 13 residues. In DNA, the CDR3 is TGTGCCAGCAGCCAAGGAGACAGGGCGGGCTATTCCTTC. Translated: CASSQGDRAGYSF.

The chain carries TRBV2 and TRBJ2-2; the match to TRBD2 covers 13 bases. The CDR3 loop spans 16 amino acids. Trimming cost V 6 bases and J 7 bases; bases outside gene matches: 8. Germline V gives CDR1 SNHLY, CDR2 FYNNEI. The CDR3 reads CASSSAGTSGVGELFF. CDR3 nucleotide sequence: TGTGCCAGCAGCTCCGCCGGGACTAGCGGGGTCGGGGAGCTGTTTTTT.

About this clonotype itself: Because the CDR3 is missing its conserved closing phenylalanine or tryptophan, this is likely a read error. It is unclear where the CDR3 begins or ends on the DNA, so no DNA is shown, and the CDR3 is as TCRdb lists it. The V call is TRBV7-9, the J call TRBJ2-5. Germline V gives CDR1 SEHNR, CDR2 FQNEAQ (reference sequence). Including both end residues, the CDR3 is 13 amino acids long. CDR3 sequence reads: CASSLDGNQTTQY.

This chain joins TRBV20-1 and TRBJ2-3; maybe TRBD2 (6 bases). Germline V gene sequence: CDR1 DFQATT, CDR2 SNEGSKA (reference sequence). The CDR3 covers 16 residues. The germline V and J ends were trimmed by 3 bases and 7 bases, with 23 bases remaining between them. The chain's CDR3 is CSARTSSNERRNTQYF. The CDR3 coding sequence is TGCAGTGCTAGGACTAGTTCTAACGAGCGAAGGAATACGCAGTATTTT.

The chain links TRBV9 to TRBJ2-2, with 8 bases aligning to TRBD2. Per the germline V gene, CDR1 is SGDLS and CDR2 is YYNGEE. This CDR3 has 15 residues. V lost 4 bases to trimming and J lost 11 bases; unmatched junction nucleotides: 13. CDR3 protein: CASSRPTSVATELFF. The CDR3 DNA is TGTGCCAGCAGCAGGCCGACTAGCGTGGCCACAGAGCTGTTTTTT.

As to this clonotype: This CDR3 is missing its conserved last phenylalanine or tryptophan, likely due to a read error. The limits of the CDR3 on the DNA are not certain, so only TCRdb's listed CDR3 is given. This chain's CDR3 is CASITPLT. The J gene is TRBJ1-6, the V gene TRBV19. Germline V CDR1 and CDR2: LNHDA, SQIVND (reference sequence). Inclusive of both ends, the CDR3 amounts to 8 amino acids.